This is a list of T cell receptor beta chains from one sample in a study of T cell responses to AZD1222 COVID-19 vaccine. Data came from immunoSEQ multiplex PCR; TCRdb stores just in-frame clones and leaves some out. Of 150,000 or so clones detected, roughly 94% appear once; the ten largest clones hold 4.5% to 5.5%. Sequenced material: peripheral blood, taken 28 days after the second AZD1222 dose. The receptor source for this set is an adult who received the AZD1222 COVID-19 vaccine. CDR3s include the opening cysteine and the closing phenylalanine or tryptophan. A D gene is named only where the DNA matches it firmly. For some rows the clone size is stated as once, few or many, or as a class when expanded; others skip it.

J,length,D,size,V,CDR3,DNA
TRBJ1-3,16,NA,NA,TRBV7-9,CASSPGAGDRVNTIYF,TGTGCCAGCAGCCCAGGGGCAGGGGACCGGGTAAACACCATATATTTT
TRBJ2-7,15,NA,NA,TRBV3-1/TRBV3-2,CASSSQGGWSYEQYF,TGTGCCAGCAGCTCCCAAGGCGGGTGGTCCTACGAGCAGTACTTC
TRBJ2-1,17,TRBD2,NA,TRBV3-1/TRBV3-2,CASSPFGAGGYNNEQFF,TGTGCCAGCAGCCCCTTTGGGGCGGGAGGGTATAACAATGAGCAGTTCTTC
TRBJ1-2,16,TRBD1,NA,TRBV24-1,CATSDSIGTGGYGYTF,TGTGCCACCAGTGATTCTATCGGGACAGGTGGCTATGGCTACACCTTC
TRBJ1-4,15,NA,NA,TRBV4-1,CASSARTVTNEKLFF,TGCGCCAGCAGCGCCCGGACAGTCACTAATGAAAAACTGTTTTTT
TRBJ2-3,15,NA,NA,TRBV6-5,CASSPRGGSTDTQYF,TGTGCCAGCAGTCCCAGGGGCGGCAGTACAGATACGCAGTATTTT
TRBJ1-4,15,TRBD1,once,TRBV19,CASSVFWGTGEKLFF,TGTGCCAGTAGTGTGTTTTGGGGGACAGGTGAAAAACTGTTTTTT
TRBJ1-4,16,NA,NA,TRBV6-2/TRBV6-3,CASSSPGHGGYEKLFF,TGTGCCAGCAGTTCCCCGGGACATGGAGGGTATGAAAAACTGTTTTTT
TRBJ2-7,12,NA,NA,TRBV6-2/TRBV6-3,CASSYPSYEQYF,TGTGCCAGCAGTTACCCGTCCTACGAGCAGTACTTC
TRBJ1-2,13,NA,NA,TRBV12-3/TRBV12-4,CASSRTESMGYTF,TGTGCCAGCAGCCGGACTGAATCTATGGGCTACACCTTC
TRBJ1-1,17,NA,NA,TRBV2,CASSPYPLGSMNTEAFF,TGTGCCAGCAGCCCCTACCCCCTCGGGAGCATGAACACTGAAGCTTTCTTT
TRBJ2-5,13,NA,once,TRBV29-1,CSVPAPSRETQYF,TGCAGCGTTCCCGCCCCCAGTAGGGAGACCCAGTACTTC
TRBJ2-1,14,TRBD2,NA,TRBV6-4,CASSPTSGSSEQFF,TGTGCCAGCAGCCCGACTAGCGGTTCAAGTGAGCAGTTCTTC
TRBJ2-1,13,NA,NA,TRBV6-5,CASRNGEWDEQFF,TGTGCCAGCAGAAACGGAGAATGGGATGAGCAGTTCTTC
TRBJ2-5,13,NA,once,TRBV9,CASSVDTGETQYF,TGTGCCAGCAGCGTAGACACAGGGGAGACCCAGTACTTC
TRBJ1-5,13,NA,NA,TRBV28,CASSPRGNQPQHF,TGTGCCAGCAGTCCCCGGGGAAATCAGCCCCAGCATTTT
TRBJ1-1,14,TRBD1,NA,TRBV19,CASSHTGAITEAFF,TGTGCCAGTAGTCATACAGGGGCGATAACTGAAGCTTTCTTT
TRBJ2-1,15,NA,NA,TRBV7-3,CASSPHLSSYNEQFF,TGTGCCAGCAGCCCGCATCTAAGCTCCTACAATGAGCAGTTCTTC
TRBJ2-1,13,NA,NA,TRBV19,CASSMRGVFEQFF,TGTGCCAGTAGTATGAGGGGGGTTTTTGAGCAGTTCTTC
TRBJ1-4,14,NA,NA,TRBV18,CASSSGPDNEKLFF,TGTGCCAGCTCCTCGGGACCAGATAATGAAAAACTGTTTTTT
TRBJ2-5,15,TRBD1,NA,TRBV9,CASSEGDRPTEVQYF,TGTGCCAGCAGCGAGGGGGACAGACCCACGGAAGTCCAGTACTTC
TRBJ2-2,17,NA,once,TRBV5-4,CASSLGGLGAFTGELFF,TGTGCCAGCAGCTTGGGGGGCTTGGGGGCGTTCACCGGGGAGCTGTTTTTT
TRBJ1-5,12,NA,NA,TRBV12-3/TRBV12-4,CASSFPMAPQHF,TGTGCCAGCAGTTTCCCGATGGCCCCCCAGCATTTT
TRBJ1-2,13,NA,NA,TRBV30,CAWTIIYSYGYTF,TGTGCCTGGACTATAATATACTCCTATGGCTACACCTTC
TRBJ2-3,13,NA,NA,TRBV6-5,CASRRDHTDTQYF,TGTGCCAGCAGACGCGACCACACAGATACGCAGTATTTT
TRBJ2-1,15,TRBD2,NA,TRBV7-2,CASSGAGLIYNEQFF,TGTGCCAGCAGCGGAGCGGGACTTATCTACAATGAGCAGTTCTTC
TRBJ1-2,15,NA,NA,TRBV7-2,CASSLEGDNGYGYTF,TGTGCCAGCAGCTTAGAGGGTGATAACGGCTATGGCTACACCTTC
TRBJ2-3,15,TRBD1,NA,TRBV5-4,CASSPGTVGTDTQYF,TGTGCCAGCAGCCCCGGGACAGTAGGCACAGATACGCAGTATTTT
TRBJ1-2,15,TRBD1,NA,TRBV28,CASSLRGTGPGGYTF,TGTGCCAGCAGTTTAAGGGGGACAGGGCCGGGAGGCTACACCTTC
TRBJ2-3,16,NA,NA,TRBV19,CASSIDHGGVTDTQYF,TGTGCCAGTAGTATAGATCATGGCGGGGTCACAGATACGCAGTATTTT
TRBJ2-7,13,NA,NA,TRBV24-1,CASGPTQRYEQYF,TGTGCCTCCGGCCCGACCCAACGCTACGAGCAGTACTTC
TRBJ1-2,15,NA,NA,TRBV2,CASSEAVGINYGYTF,TGTGCCAGCAGTGAAGCGGTTGGCATTAACTATGGCTACACCTTC
TRBJ2-1,12,TRBD2,NA,TRBV2,CATEAGGIEQFF,TGTGCCACCGAAGCGGGGGGGATCGAGCAGTTCTTC
TRBJ2-7,12,NA,NA,TRBV12-3/TRBV12-4,CASSPQYGEQYF,TGTGCCAGCAGTCCGCAGTACGGCGAGCAGTACTTC
TRBJ1-6,14,TRBD1,once,TRBV5-5,CASSLKGAGSPLHF,TGTGCCAGCAGCTTGAAGGGGGCGGGTTCACCCCTCCACTTT
TRBJ2-5,15,NA,NA,TRBV6-5,CASRTPGRAQETQYF,TGTGCCAGCAGGACGCCGGGGCGGGCACAAGAGACCCAGTACTTC
TRBJ1-1,13,NA,NA,TRBV5-1,CASSPVHSAEAFF,TGCGCCAGCAGCCCCGTACATAGCGCTGAAGCTTTCTTT
TRBJ1-1,11,NA,once,TRBV29-1,CSVKVVAEAFF,TGCAGCGTGAAGGTGGTTGCTGAAGCTTTCTTT
TRBJ1-3,14,NA,NA,TRBV7-2,CASSLGTAGNTIYF,TGTGCCAGCAGCTTGGGGACGGCTGGAAACACCATATATTTT
TRBJ2-1,12,NA,NA,TRBV28,CASSLDSNEQFF,TGTGCCAGCAGCCTCGACTCTAATGAGCAGTTCTTC
TRBJ2-3,11,NA,NA,TRBV5-1,CASSLADTQYF,TGCGCCAGCAGCTTGGCAGATACGCAGTATTTT
TRBJ2-2,13,NA,NA,TRBV27,CASSLPGTGELFF,TGTGCCAGCAGTTTGCCGGGGACCGGGGAGCTGTTTTTT
TRBJ2-7,15,TRBD2,NA,TRBV2,CASSTGGLAGGEQYF,TGTGCCAGCAGCACGGGAGGACTAGCGGGAGGCGAGCAGTACTTC
TRBJ2-7,11,NA,NA,TRBV12-2,CASRERGRQYF,TGTGCAAGTCGCGAACGAGGGAGGCAGTACTTC
TRBJ1-2,17,TRBD1,NA,TRBV18,CASSPPKGQGWNYGYTF,TGTGCCAGCTCACCACCCAAGGGACAGGGTTGGAACTATGGCTACACCTTC
TRBJ1-6,15,NA,NA,TRBV7-9,CASSLVGGVNSPLHF,TGTGCCAGCAGCTTAGTGGGAGGTGTAAATTCACCCCTCCACTTT
TRBJ1-2,13,NA,NA,TRBV28,CASSFDGYYGYTF,TGTGCCAGCAGTTTTGACGGCTATTATGGCTACACCTTC
TRBJ2-7,12,NA,once,TRBV28,CASSLKPREQYF,TGTGCCAGCAGTTTAAAACCCCGCGAGCAGTACTTC
TRBJ2-7,15,TRBD2,NA,TRBV28,CASSLLAGGPGEQYF,TGTGCCAGCAGTTTGCTAGCGGGAGGGCCGGGCGAGCAGTACTTC
TRBJ2-1,14,NA,NA,TRBV5-1,CASTPPGEHNEQFF,TGCGCCAGCACCCCACCGGGAGAACACAATGAGCAGTTCTTC